These 3 T cell receptor beta chains were sequenced from one sample in a study of technical replicates of blood from a handful of donors. Profiling relied on immunoSEQ multiplex PCR, and the TCRdb table lists in-frame clones only, not all of them. The table shows 95,000 to 100,000 clones, with roughly 95% occurring only once. The source material was T cells isolated from PBMCs. Source of these receptors: a human donor in good health.

The gene calls are TRBV7-3 and TRBJ2-5; TRBD2 might be the D (5 bases). The germline V and J ends were trimmed by 2 bases and 1 base, with 5 bases remaining between them. The length of the CDR3 is 13 residues. Per germline, CDR1 SGHTA and CDR2 FQGTGA. CDR3 in DNA: TGTGCCAGCAGCTTAGGAGGCCAAGAGACCCAGTACTTC. It encodes CASSLGGQETQYF. Based on the CDR3 plus reference TRBV7-3 and TRBJ2-5, the full variable domain is GAGVSQTPSNKVTEKGKYVELRCDPISGHTALYWYRQSLGQGPEFLIYFQGTGAADDSGLPNDRFFAVRPEGSVSTLKIQRTERGDSAVYLCASSLGGQETQYFGPGTRLLVL.

V usage is TRBV4-1 and J usage is TRBJ1-2; tentatively, D is TRBD1 (5 bases). CDR3 length equals 14 residues. The ends were cut back, 3 bases at V and 5 bases at J, with 13 bases in the middle. Germline V gene lookup returns CDR1 MGHRA and CDR2 YSYEKL. The CDR3 region is CASSQSGTVYGYTF. The DNA for the CDR3 is TGCGCCAGCAGCCAGTCCGGGACTGTTTATGGCTACACCTTC.

The chain couples TRBV6-1 to TRBJ2-1, with 10 bases lining up with TRBD2. Unmatched junction bases numbered 2, after V lost 9 bases and J lost 3 bases. This CDR3 has 13 amino acids. Germline values: CDR1 MNHNS, CDR2 SASEGT. The CDR3 protein is CASRLAGYNEQFF. In nucleotides, the CDR3 is TGTGCCAGTAGACTAGCGGGCTACAATGAGCAGTTCTTC.